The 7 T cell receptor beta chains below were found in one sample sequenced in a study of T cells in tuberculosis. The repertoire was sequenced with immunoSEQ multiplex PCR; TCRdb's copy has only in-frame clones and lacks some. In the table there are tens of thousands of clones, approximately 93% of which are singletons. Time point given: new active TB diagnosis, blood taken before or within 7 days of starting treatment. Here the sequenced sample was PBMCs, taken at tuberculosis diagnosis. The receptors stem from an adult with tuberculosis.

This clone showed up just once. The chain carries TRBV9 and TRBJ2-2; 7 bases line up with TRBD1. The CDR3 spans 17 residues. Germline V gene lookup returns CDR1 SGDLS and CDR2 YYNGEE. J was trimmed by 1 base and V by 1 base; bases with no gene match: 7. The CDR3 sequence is CASSVQPGQKNTGELFF. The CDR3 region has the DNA TGTGCCAGCAGCGTACAGCCGGGACAGAAGAACACCGGGGAGCTGTTTTTT.

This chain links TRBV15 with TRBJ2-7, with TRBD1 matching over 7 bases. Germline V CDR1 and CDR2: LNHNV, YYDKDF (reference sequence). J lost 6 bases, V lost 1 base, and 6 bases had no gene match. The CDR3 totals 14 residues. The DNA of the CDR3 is TGTGCCACCAGCAGAGGGGGACAGTCCATCGAGCAGTACTTC. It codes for CATSRGGQSIEQYF.

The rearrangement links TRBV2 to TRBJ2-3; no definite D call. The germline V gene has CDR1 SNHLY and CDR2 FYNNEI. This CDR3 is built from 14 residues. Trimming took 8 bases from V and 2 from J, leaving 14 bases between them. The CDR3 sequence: CASSGDSHTDTQYF. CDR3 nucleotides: TGTGCCAGCTCTGGTGACTCGCACACAGATACGCAGTATTTT.

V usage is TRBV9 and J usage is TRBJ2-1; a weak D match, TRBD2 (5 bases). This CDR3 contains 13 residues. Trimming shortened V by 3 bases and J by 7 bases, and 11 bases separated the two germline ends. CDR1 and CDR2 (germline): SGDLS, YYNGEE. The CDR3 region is CASSAIGRNEQFF. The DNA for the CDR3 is TGTGCCAGCAGCGCCATAGGGAGAAATGAGCAGTTCTTC.

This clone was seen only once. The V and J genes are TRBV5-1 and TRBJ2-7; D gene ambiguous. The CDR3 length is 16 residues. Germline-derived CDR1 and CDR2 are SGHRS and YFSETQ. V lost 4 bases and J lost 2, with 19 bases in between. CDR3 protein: CASSPEDPRLTYEQYF. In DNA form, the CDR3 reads TGCGCCAGCAGCCCCGAGGATCCCCGGTTAACCTACGAGCAGTACTTC.

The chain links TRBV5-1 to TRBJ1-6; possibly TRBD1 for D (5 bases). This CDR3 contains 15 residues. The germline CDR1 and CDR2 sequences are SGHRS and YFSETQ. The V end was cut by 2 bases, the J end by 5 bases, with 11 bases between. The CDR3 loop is CASSLGVLDNSPLHF. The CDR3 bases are TGCGCCAGCAGCTTAGGGGTTTTGGATAATTCACCCCTCCACTTT.

In DNA, the CDR3 is TGCGCCAGCAGCCGAACGACAGGCCAGGATAGGGATACGCAGTATTTT. Protein sequence: CASSRTTGQDRDTQYF. The chain recombines TRBV5-1 with TRBJ2-3, with D tentatively TRBD1 (6 bases). Germline-derived CDR1 and CDR2 are SGHRS and YFSETQ. This CDR3 is 16 amino acids long. Trimming left V 4 bases short and J 6 bases short, with 21 bases between.